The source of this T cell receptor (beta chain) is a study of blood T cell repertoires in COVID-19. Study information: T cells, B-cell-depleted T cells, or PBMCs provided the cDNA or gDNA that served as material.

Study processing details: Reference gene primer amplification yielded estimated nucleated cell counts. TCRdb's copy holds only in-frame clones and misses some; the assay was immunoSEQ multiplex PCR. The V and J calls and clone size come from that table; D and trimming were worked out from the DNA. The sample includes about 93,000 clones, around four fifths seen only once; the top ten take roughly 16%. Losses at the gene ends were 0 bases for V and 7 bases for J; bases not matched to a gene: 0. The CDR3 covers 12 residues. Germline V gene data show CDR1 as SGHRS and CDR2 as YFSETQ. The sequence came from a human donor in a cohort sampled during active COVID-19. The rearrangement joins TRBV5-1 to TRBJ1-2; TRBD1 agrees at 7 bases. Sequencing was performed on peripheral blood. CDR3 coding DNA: TGCGCCAGCAGCTTGGGACAGGGTGGCTACACCTTC. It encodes CASSLGQGGYTF.